Presented here are 22 T cell receptor beta chains from one specimen sequenced in a study of follicular helper T cells after annual influenza vaccination. Indicated time point: 2015-2016 season, 7 days after influenza vaccination. The assay was immunoSEQ multiplex PCR, and TCRdb's table has in-frame clones only and misses some. The sample consists of 2,000 or so clones, over 65% of them appearing once. The sample here was CXCR5+ CD38- circulating T follicular helper cells from blood, taken 7 days after influenza vaccination. Subset meaning: circulating Tfh, non-naive CD4+CXCR5+PD-1+ (ICOS+CD38+ or ICOS-CD38-). These receptors all come from an adult who received the influenza vaccine.

The chain couples TRBV19 to TRBJ1-3, with 7 bases identical to TRBD1. Germline CDR1 reads LNHDA; CDR2 reads SQIVND (reference sequence). The CDR3 loop spans 15 amino acids. V gave up 3 bases and J gave up 4 bases; unmatched junction bases: 6. CDR3 nucleotides: TGTGCCAGTAGTATGCGACAGGGCGGAGGAAACACCATATATTTT. This codes for CASSMRQGGGNTIYF.

The gene calls are TRBV7-2 and TRBJ2-3, with D possibly matching TRBD2 (5 bases). V lost 5 bases, J lost 8 bases, and 14 bases lay in between. This CDR3 is built from 13 residues. Germline assignment: CDR1 SGHTA and CDR2 FQGNSA. CDR3: CASSPRTPATQYF. The CDR3 DNA follows: TGTGCCAGCAGCCCACGGACTCCTGCTACGCAGTATTTT.

The rearrangement links TRBV18 to TRBJ1-5; D is ambiguous. The CDR3 runs to 16 residues. CDR1 is KGHSH and CDR2 is LQKENI in the germline V gene. The germline V and J ends were trimmed by 4 bases and 0 bases, with 13 bases remaining between them. In DNA, the CDR3 is TGTGCCAGCTCACGGGGTCAGATTGATAGCAATCAGCCCCAGCATTTT. Protein sequence: CASSRGQIDSNQPQHF.

The V gene is TRBV6-6, the J gene TRBJ2-7, with D possibly matching TRBD1 (6 bases). This CDR3 has 13 amino acids. With 5 bases removed from V and 4 bases from J, the gap between germline ends came to 12 bases. Germline V CDR1 and CDR2: MNHNY, SVGAGI (reference sequence). CDR3 amino acids: CASSHRDGYEQYF. As DNA, the CDR3 is TGTGCCAGCAGTCACAGGGACGGGTACGAGCAGTACTTC.

This chain uses TRBV28 with TRBJ1-4; tentatively, D is TRBD1 (6 bases). CDR1 and CDR2 from the germline V gene are MDHEN and SYDVKM. V dropped 6 bases and J dropped 8 bases, with 13 bases sitting between them. The CDR3 runs 13 residues. The CDR3 sequence is CASRQRQAEKLFF. The CDR3 region has the DNA TGTGCCAGCAGACAAAGACAGGCGGAAAAACTGTTTTTT.

The chain couples TRBV6-6 to TRBJ1-5; D not certain. Trimming removed 8 bases from V and 0 bases from J, with 11 bases in between. In germline, CDR1 is MNHNY, CDR2 SVGAGI (reference sequence). This CDR3 has 14 amino acids. DNA of the CDR3: TGTGCCAGCTCTATGGGGAATAGCAATCAGCCCCAGCATTTT. It encodes CASSMGNSNQPQHF.

This clone occurred once. This chain uses TRBV9 with TRBJ2-5, with D possibly TRBD2 on 6 matching bases. V lost 3 bases, J lost 4 bases, and 10 bases lay in between. In germline, CDR1 is SGDLS, CDR2 YYNGEE. The CDR3 runs to 13 residues. In nucleotides, the CDR3 is TGTGCCAGCAGCGGCGGGACTGGAGAGACCCAGTACTTC. Encoded protein: CASSGGTGETQYF.

This clone has a single count. The chain recombines TRBV7-2 with TRBJ2-1; no reliable D call. This CDR3 contains 17 residues. CDR1 SGHTA and CDR2 FQGNSA come from the germline V gene. V lost 5 bases and J 0 bases, leaving 17 bases between the germline ends. The CDR3 loop is CASSRSAYASSYNEQFF. CDR3 nucleotide sequence: TGTGCCAGCAGCCGCAGCGCCTACGCCAGCTCCTACAATGAGCAGTTCTTC. Based on the CDR3 plus reference TRBV7-2 and TRBJ2-1, the full variable domain is GAGVSQSPSNKVTEKGKDVELRCDPISGHTALYWYRQSLGQGLEFLIYFQGNSAPDKSGLPSDRFSAERTGGSVSTLTIQRTQQEDSAVYLCASSRSAYASSYNEQFFGPGTRLTVL.

Comments on this clone: The junction and the germline gene differ at one end; a read error may be behind it. The V call is TRBV7-7, the J call TRBJ2-1; 9 nucleotides agree with TRBD2. The CDR3 sequence is 13 residues long. From germline, CDR1 is SSHAT and CDR2 FNYEAQ (reference sequence). CDR3 sequence reads: CASSLGAGGEQFF. The CDR3, as DNA: TGTGCTAGCAGCTTAGGAGCGGGAGGAGAGCAGTTCTTC.

The chain recombines TRBV27 with TRBJ1-6, with 7 bases that match TRBD1. The CDR3 totals 14 residues. Germline CDR1 reads MNHEY; CDR2 reads SMNVEV (reference sequence). V trimming: 7 bases; J trimming: 7 bases; junction bases outside the gene matches: 7. CDR3 sequence reads: CASTPDRVNSPLHF. Here the CDR3 DNA reads TGTGCCAGCACCCCTGACAGGGTAAATTCACCCCTCCACTTT.

CDR3 DNA sequence: TGTGCCAGCTCACCAAGGCGGGGGGGCTCTGGGGCCAACGTCCTGACTTTC. Translation: CASSPRRGGSGANVLTF. The chain couples TRBV18 to TRBJ2-6, with 9 bases fitting TRBD2. Losses at the gene ends were 2 bases for V and 0 bases for J; bases not matched to a gene: 2. The CDR3 is 17 amino acids. In germline, CDR1 is KGHSH, CDR2 LQKENI.

The chain employs TRBV19 and TRBJ1-5; perhaps TRBD1 as D (6 bases). CDR1 and CDR2 from the germline V gene are LNHDA and SQIVND (reference sequence). V was cut by 5 bases and J by 3 bases, with 11 bases left in between. This CDR3 is 14 amino acids long. This chain's CDR3 is CASSPQGFNQPQHF. The CDR3 DNA follows: TGTGCCAGTAGTCCACAGGGCTTCAATCAGCCCCAGCATTTT.

The rearrangement uses TRBV7-3 and TRBJ2-3, with D perhaps given as TRBD1 or TRBD2 (5 bases each). With 3 bases removed from V and 5 bases from J, the gap between germline ends came to 15 bases. Germline-derived CDR1 and CDR2 are SGHTA and FQGTGA. The CDR3 length is 15 residues. The CDR3 region is CASSFGTGILDTQYF. The CDR3 DNA reads as TGTGCCAGCAGCTTTGGGACCGGGATATTAGATACGCAGTATTTT. Variable domain in full (rest from reference TRBV7-3 and TRBJ2-3): GAGVSQTPSNKVTEKGKYVELRCDPISGHTALYWYRQSLGQGPEFLIYFQGTGAADDSGLPNDRFFAVRPEGSVSTLKIQRTERGDSAVYLCASSFGTGILDTQYFGPGTRLTVL.

The chain employs TRBV28 and TRBJ2-5; 15 bases line up with TRBD2. Looked up from germline, CDR1 is MDHEN and CDR2 is SYDVKM. J gave up 5 bases and V 10 bases, and 8 bases lay outside the gene matches. The CDR3 runs 15 residues. The chain's CDR3 is CATRTSGRARETQYF. CDR3 coding DNA: TGTGCCACTCGGACTAGCGGGAGGGCTAGGGAGACCCAGTACTTC. The full variable domain, completed using reference TRBV28 and TRBJ2-5, is DVKVTQSSRYLVKRTGEKVFLECVQDMDHENMFWYRQDPGLGLRLIYFSYDVKMKEKGDIPEGYSVSREKKERFSLILESASTNQTSMYLCATRTSGRARETQYFGPGTRLLVL.

This clone was counted between two and nine times. The CDR3 carries no conserved terminal phenylalanine or tryptophan, so it likely arises from a read error. The limits of the CDR3 on the DNA are not certain, so only TCRdb's listed CDR3 is given. The V call is TRBV16, the J call TRBJ1-2. The length of the CDR3 is 12 amino acids, counting both ends. Germline assignment: CDR1 KGHSY and CDR2 FQNENV. The CDR3 here is CASSQSTTSSSL.

The rearrangement joins TRBV5-6 to TRBJ2-3; D may correspond to TRBD1 or TRBD2 (5 bases each). The germline V gene encodes CDR1 SGHDT and CDR2 YYEEEE. Trimming removed 4 bases from V and 6 bases from J, with 15 bases in between. The CDR3 has 14 amino acids. The CDR3: CASSNSRGEDTQYF. The CDR3 DNA reads TGTGCCAGCAGCAATTCCCGGGGCGAGGATACGCAGTATTTT.

This chain joins TRBV4-1 and TRBJ2-7; 9 bases map to TRBD1. Germline values: CDR1 MGHRA, CDR2 YSYEKL. CDR3 length equals 16 residues. Losses at the gene ends were 2 bases for V and 7 bases for J; bases not matched to a gene: 12. The CDR3 loop reads CASSQRGTGGAGEQYF. CDR3 DNA sequence: TGCGCCAGCAGCCAAAGAGGTACAGGGGGCGCGGGGGAGCAGTACTTC.

The chain combines TRBV7-6 with TRBJ2-1; TRBD2 aligns across 13 bases. The germline gives CDR1 SGHVS, CDR2 FNYEAQ. V lost 4 bases to trimming and J lost 8 bases; unmatched junction nucleotides: 5. This CDR3 contains 15 residues. This CDR3 is CASSSTSGGVYEQFF. In DNA form, the CDR3 reads TGTGCCAGCAGCTCCACTAGCGGGGGGGTCTATGAGCAGTTCTTC.

The chain couples TRBV2 to TRBJ2-5; tentatively, D is TRBD1 or TRBD2 (5 bases each). This CDR3 contains 20 residues. In germline, CDR1 is SNHLY, CDR2 FYNNEI. V lost 0 bases, J lost 6 bases, and 29 bases lay in between. CDR3 bases: TGTGCCAGCAGTGAAGCGTTACGGGTGACGGACCCCAGGGAGAGAAAGACCCAGTACTTC. Translation: CASSEALRVTDPRERKTQYF.

The chain joins TRBV11-3 to TRBJ2-1; D uncertain. Per germline, CDR1 SGHNT and CDR2 YENEEA. Trimming pared 4 bases from V and 7 bases from J, leaving 14 bases between. The CDR3 loop spans 14 amino acids. As DNA, the CDR3 is TGTGCCAGCAGCTCCAGAGGTGGTGGGAATGAGCAGTTCTTC. Protein product: CASSSRGGGNEQFF.

J is TRBJ2-7 and V is TRBV18, with 8 bases identical to TRBD1. V shed 3 bases, J shed 1 base, and the junction held 2 bases outside the gene matches. The CDR3 runs to 14 residues. Germline values: CDR1 KGHSH, CDR2 LQKENI. The CDR3 loop reads CASSPGQGSYEQYF. As DNA, the CDR3 is TGTGCCAGCTCACCCGGACAGGGATCCTACGAGCAGTACTTC.

The chain joins TRBV29-1 to TRBJ2-3; tentative D call: TRBD1 (6 bases). Trimming pared 2 bases from V and 1 base from J, leaving 7 bases between. This CDR3 is 13 amino acids long. Germline assignment: CDR1 SQVTM and CDR2 ANQGSEA. The CDR3 region has the DNA TGCAGCGTTGAATACAGGGGCACAGATACGCAGTATTTT. Protein product: CSVEYRGTDTQYF.